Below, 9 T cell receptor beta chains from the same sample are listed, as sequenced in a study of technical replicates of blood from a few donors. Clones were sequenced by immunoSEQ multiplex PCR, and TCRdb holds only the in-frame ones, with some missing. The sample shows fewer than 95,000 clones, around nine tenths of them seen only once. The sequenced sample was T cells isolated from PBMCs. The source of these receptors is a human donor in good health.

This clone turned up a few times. CDR3 loop: CASSLVGGASTDTQYF. CDR3 coding DNA: TGCGCCAGCAGCTTGGTGGGGGGGGCGAGCACAGATACGCAGTATTTT. The J gene is TRBJ2-3, the V gene TRBV5-1, with a weak D call TRBD2 (7 bases). This CDR3 comprises 16 residues. V lost 0 bases to trimming and J lost 0 bases, with 11 bases between them. Germline values: CDR1 SGHRS, CDR2 YFSETQ.

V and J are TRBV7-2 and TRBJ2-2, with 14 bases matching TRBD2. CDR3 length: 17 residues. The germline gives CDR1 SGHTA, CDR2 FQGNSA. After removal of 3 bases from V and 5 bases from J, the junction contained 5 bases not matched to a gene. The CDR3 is CASSFGLAGGGTGELFF. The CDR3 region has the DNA TGTGCCAGCAGCTTTGGACTAGCGGGAGGAGGGACCGGGGAGCTGTTTTTT. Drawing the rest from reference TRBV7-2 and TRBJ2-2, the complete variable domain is GAGVSQSPSNKVTEKGKDVELRCDPISGHTALYWYRQSLGQGLEFLIYFQGNSAPDKSGLPSDRFSAERTGGSVSTLTIQRTQQEDSAVYLCASSFGLAGGGTGELFFGEGSRLTVL.

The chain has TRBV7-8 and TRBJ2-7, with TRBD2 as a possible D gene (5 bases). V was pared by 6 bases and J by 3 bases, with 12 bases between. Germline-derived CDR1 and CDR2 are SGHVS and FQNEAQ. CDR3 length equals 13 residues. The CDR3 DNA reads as TGTGCCAGCAGTCCAGGAGGAGTCTACGAGCAGTACTTC. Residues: CASSPGGVYEQYF.

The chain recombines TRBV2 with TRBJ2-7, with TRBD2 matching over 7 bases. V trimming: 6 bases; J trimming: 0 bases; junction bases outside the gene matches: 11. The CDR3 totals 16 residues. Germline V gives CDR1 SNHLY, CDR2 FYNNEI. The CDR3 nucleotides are TGTGCCAGCAGAAGGATCCTAGCGGTGGTCTCCTACGAGCAGTACTTC. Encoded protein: CASRRILAVVSYEQYF.

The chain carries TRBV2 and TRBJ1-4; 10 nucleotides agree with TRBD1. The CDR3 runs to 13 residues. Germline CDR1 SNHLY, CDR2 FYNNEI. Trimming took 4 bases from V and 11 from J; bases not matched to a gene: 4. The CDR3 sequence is CASSVRTGGKLFF. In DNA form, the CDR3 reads TGTGCCAGCAGTGTTAGGACAGGGGGGAAACTGTTTTTT.

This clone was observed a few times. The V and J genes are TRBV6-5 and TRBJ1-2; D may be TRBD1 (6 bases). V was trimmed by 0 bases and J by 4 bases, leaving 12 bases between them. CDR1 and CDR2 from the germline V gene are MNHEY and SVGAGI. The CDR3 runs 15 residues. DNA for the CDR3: TGTGCCAGCAGTTACTCTGACAGGTTGGCCTATGGCTACACCTTC. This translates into CASSYSDRLAYGYTF.

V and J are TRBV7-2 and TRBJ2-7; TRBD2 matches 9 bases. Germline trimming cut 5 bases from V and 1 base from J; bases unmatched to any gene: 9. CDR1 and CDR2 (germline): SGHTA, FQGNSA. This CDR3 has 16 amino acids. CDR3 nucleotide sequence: TGTGCCAGCAGCCTTACCAGCGGGAGGAATTCCTACGAGCAGTACTTC. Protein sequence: CASSLTSGRNSYEQYF.

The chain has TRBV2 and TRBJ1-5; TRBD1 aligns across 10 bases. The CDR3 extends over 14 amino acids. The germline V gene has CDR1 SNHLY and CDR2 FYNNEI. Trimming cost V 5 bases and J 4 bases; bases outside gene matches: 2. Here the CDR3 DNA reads TGTGCCAGCAGTCCGGGACAGGGGAATCAGCCCCAGCATTTT. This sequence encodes CASSPGQGNQPQHF.

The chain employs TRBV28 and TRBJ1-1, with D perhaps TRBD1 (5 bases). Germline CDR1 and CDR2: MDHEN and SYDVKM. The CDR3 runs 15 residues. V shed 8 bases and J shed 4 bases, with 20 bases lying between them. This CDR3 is CASGALGPIITEAFF. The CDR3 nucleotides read TGTGCCAGCGGGGCCTTAGGGCCTATCATCACTGAAGCTTTCTTT.